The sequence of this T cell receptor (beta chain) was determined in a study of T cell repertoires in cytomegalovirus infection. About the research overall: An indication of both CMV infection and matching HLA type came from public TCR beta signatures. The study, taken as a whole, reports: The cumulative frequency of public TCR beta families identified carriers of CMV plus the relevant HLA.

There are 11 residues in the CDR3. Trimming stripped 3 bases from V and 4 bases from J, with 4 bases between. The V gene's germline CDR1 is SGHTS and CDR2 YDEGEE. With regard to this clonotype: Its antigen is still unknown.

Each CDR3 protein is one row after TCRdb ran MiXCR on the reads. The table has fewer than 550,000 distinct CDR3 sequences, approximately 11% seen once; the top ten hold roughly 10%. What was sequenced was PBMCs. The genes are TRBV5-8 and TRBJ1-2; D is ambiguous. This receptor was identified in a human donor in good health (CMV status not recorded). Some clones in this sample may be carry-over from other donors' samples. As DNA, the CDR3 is TGTGCCAGCAGCTGGATCTATGGCTACACCTTC. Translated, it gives CASSWIYGYTF.